These 27 T cell receptor beta chains originate from one sample sequenced in a study of cytomegalovirus exposure and HLA in healthy donors. The study ran its PCR with 60 Vbeta and 13 Jbeta primers. The table came from immunoSEQ multiplex PCR; TCRdb's copy has only in-frame clones and leaves some out. The data hold about 170,000 clones, with 60% to 85% observed a single time. Sequencing input: PBMCs. These receptors were taken from a female donor in good health and CMV-seronegative.

The CDR3, as DNA: TGTGCCAGCAGCGACCGAGGGGGAGCTAGCACAGATACGCAGTATTTT. Translating it yields CASSDRGGASTDTQYF. The chain employs TRBV7-9 and TRBJ2-3, with D perhaps matching TRBD1 (6 bases). The V and J ends lost 5 bases and 0 bases respectively, with 15 bases between them. The CDR3 contains 16 residues. Germline assignment: CDR1 SEHNR and CDR2 FQNEAQ (reference sequence).

This chain joins TRBV12-5 and TRBJ2-1; 7 bases are a match to TRBD2. Germline-derived CDR1 and CDR2 are LGHNT and FRNRAP. The CDR3 contains 16 residues. The trim removed 4 bases at V and 7 bases at J, leaving 13 bases unmatched. CDR3 in amino acids: CASGWAGQRGPNEQFF. The CDR3, as DNA: TGTGCTAGTGGTTGGGCCGGCCAGCGGGGCCCTAATGAGCAGTTCTTC.

The chain combines TRBV18 with TRBJ2-7; 9 positions agree with TRBD1. The germline V gene encodes CDR1 KGHSH and CDR2 LQKENI. J lost 2 bases, V lost 6 bases, and 8 bases had no gene match. This CDR3 has 15 amino acids. In DNA form, the CDR3 reads TGTGCCAGCTCGCACCGGGACAGGGCAACCTACGAGCAGTACTTC. It codes for CASSHRDRATYEQYF.

The V gene is TRBV28, the J gene TRBJ1-1, with D hard to call. Germline V gene sequence: CDR1 MDHEN, CDR2 SYDVKM. Trimming pared 3 bases from V and 3 bases from J, leaving 8 bases between. The CDR3 is 13 amino acids. The DNA of the CDR3 is TGTGCCAGCAGTTTTTACAGCTACACTGAAGCTTTCTTT. This encodes CASSFYSYTEAFF.

The chain recombines TRBV10-2 with TRBJ1-2; D is unresolved. Trimming took 5 bases from V and 6 from J, leaving 13 bases between them. Germline V gene data show CDR1 as WSHSY and CDR2 as SAAADI. CDR3 length equals 13 residues. CDR3 region: CASSPSGVDGYTF. For the CDR3, the DNA is TGCGCCAGCAGTCCAAGCGGTGTGGATGGCTACACCTTC.

This chain joins TRBV28 and TRBJ1-1; 7 bases are a match to TRBD1. Losses at the gene ends were 2 bases for V and 3 bases for J; bases not matched to a gene: 3. The CDR3 runs to 14 residues. Germline CDR1 and CDR2: MDHEN and SYDVKM. The CDR3 here is CASSLATGYTEAFF. CDR3 nucleotide sequence: TGTGCCAGCAGTTTAGCGACAGGGTACACTGAAGCTTTCTTT.

The chain joins TRBV4-3 to TRBJ1-3, with D uncertain. Trimming shortened V by 1 base and J by 2 bases, and 6 bases separated the two germline ends. The CDR3 runs to 14 residues. Germline CDR1 reads LGHNA; CDR2 reads YSLEER. The CDR3 nucleotides are TGCGCCAGCAGCCAAGGAGGGACTGGAAACACCATATATTTT. Its translation is CASSQGGTGNTIYF.

This chain connects TRBV4-1 to TRBJ2-7; D is unclear. V was pared by 1 base and J by 1 base, with 14 bases between. This CDR3 is 16 amino acids long. Per the germline V gene, CDR1 is MGHRA and CDR2 is YSYEKL. CDR3 amino acids: CASSQAYPSTSYEQYF. DNA for the CDR3: TGCGCCAGCAGCCAAGCATACCCGTCGACTTCCTACGAGCAGTACTTC.

The chain has TRBV5-1 and TRBJ2-6; D not resolved. The ends were cut back, 2 bases at V and 0 bases at J, with 6 bases in the middle. The CDR3 extends over 15 amino acids. CDR1 SGHRS and CDR2 YFSETQ come from the germline V gene. Here the CDR3 reads CASSFGYSGANVLTF. The CDR3 DNA is TGCGCCAGCAGCTTCGGGTACTCTGGGGCCAACGTCCTGACTTTC.

The V gene is TRBV4-3, the J gene TRBJ1-2, with D possibly matching TRBD1 (5 bases). This CDR3 region has 15 residues. The V end was cut by 0 bases, the J end by 5 bases, with 13 bases between. Germline V gene sequence: CDR1 LGHNA, CDR2 YSLEER. The CDR3 nucleotides read TGCGCCAGCAGCCAAGATCAAGGGGCCGGGTATGGCTACACCTTC. It translates to CASSQDQGAGYGYTF.

This clone was counted between two and nine times. In nucleotides, the CDR3 is TGTGCCAGCAGCTCCGCCAGGGACAGGGGTATCGGAAACACCATATATTTT. Protein sequence: CASSSARDRGIGNTIYF. The rearrangement joins TRBV5-6 to TRBJ1-3; 10 bases map to TRBD1. Germline CDR1 reads SGHDT; CDR2 reads YYEEEE. This CDR3 comprises 17 residues. With 3 bases clipped from V and 4 bases from J, the junction kept 10 bases outside the gene matches.

CDR3 sequence reads: CASSYSIAGAGETQYF. The DNA of the CDR3 is TGTGCCAGCAGTTACTCGATAGCGGGGGCAGGAGAGACCCAGTACTTC. The V gene is TRBV6-5, the J gene TRBJ2-5; 9 nucleotides agree with TRBD2. CDR1 and CDR2 (germline): MNHEY, SVGAGI. This CDR3 spans 16 amino acids. J lost 4 bases, V lost 0 bases, and 6 bases had no gene match.

This clone was recorded a few times. This chain joins TRBV2 and TRBJ1-5; no firm D call. CDR1 SNHLY and CDR2 FYNNEI come from the germline V gene. The CDR3 totals 14 residues. V lost 0 bases, J lost 6 bases, and 9 bases lay in between. The CDR3 is CASSEASGIQPQHF. CDR3 sequence (DNA): TGTGCCAGCAGTGAAGCGTCGGGGATTCAGCCCCAGCATTTT. The full variable domain, its missing parts supplied by reference TRBV2 and TRBJ1-5, is EPEVTQTPSHQVTQMGQEVILRCVPISNHLYFYWYRQILGQKVEFLVSFYNNEISEKSEIFDDQFSVERPDGSNFTLKIRSTKLEDSAMYFCASSEASGIQPQHFGDGTRLSIL.

The chain links TRBV19 to TRBJ1-2; the match to TRBD1 covers 7 bases. Looked up from germline, CDR1 is LNHDA and CDR2 is SQIVND (reference sequence). CDR3 length equals 14 residues. Trimming took 7 bases from V and 6 from J; bases not matched to a gene: 11. The CDR3 nucleotides are TGTGCCAGTAATAAGGGGGCGGTCAAAGATGGCTACACCTTC. This codes for CASNKGAVKDGYTF.

The chain couples TRBV15 to TRBJ1-4, with 7 bases fitting TRBD1. Trimming at V came to 0 bases and at J to 4 bases, leaving 8 bases not matched to a gene. CDR1 and CDR2 from the germline V gene are LNHNV and YYDKDF (reference sequence). The CDR3 is made up of 17 amino acids. The CDR3 sequence: CATSRDPPGQINEKLFF. CDR3 coding DNA: TGTGCCACCAGCAGAGATCCCCCGGGACAGATTAATGAAAAACTGTTTTTT.

This chain links TRBV6-1 with TRBJ2-3, with D hard to call. Germline values: CDR1 MNHNS, CDR2 SASEGT. This CDR3 has 13 amino acids. V was trimmed by 8 bases and J by 0 bases, leaving 9 bases between them. CDR3 sequence (DNA): TGTGCCAGCGGTCTGGCAAGCACAGATACGCAGTATTTT. Translation gives CASGLASTDTQYF.

The chain has TRBV28 and TRBJ1-5; 9 nucleotides align to TRBD1. Germline V gives CDR1 MDHEN, CDR2 SYDVKM. The trim removed 6 bases at V and 6 bases at J, leaving 9 bases unmatched. The CDR3 is 15 amino acids. The CDR3 DNA is TGTGCCAGCAGGATACAGGGGGCGTCCGGTCAGCCCCAGCATTTT. The encoded protein is CASRIQGASGQPQHF.

The V call is TRBV7-3, the J call TRBJ2-5; TRBD2 might be the D (6 bases). V was trimmed by 3 bases and J by 1 base, leaving 27 bases between them. The CDR3 spans 20 residues. Germline CDR1 and CDR2: SGHTA and FQGTGA. The CDR3, as DNA: TGTGCCAGCAGCTTCCCGAGGGGAGGAGGGCTATCGTCTTCCCAAGAGACCCAGTACTTC. Translation gives CASSFPRGGGLSSSQETQYF. Full variable domain (outside the CDR3, taken from reference TRBV7-3 and TRBJ2-5): GAGVSQTPSNKVTEKGKYVELRCDPISGHTALYWYRQSLGQGPEFLIYFQGTGAADDSGLPNDRFFAVRPEGSVSTLKIQRTERGDSAVYLCASSFPRGGGLSSSQETQYFGPGTRLLVL.

The V call is TRBV29-1, the J call TRBJ1-2; D unclear. V lost 0 bases to trimming and J lost 7 bases, with 12 bases between them. This CDR3 is built from 13 residues. CDR1 is SQVTM and CDR2 is ANQGSEA in the germline V gene. CDR3 protein: CSVEEWALVGYTF. The CDR3 DNA sequence: TGCAGCGTTGAAGAATGGGCATTGGTTGGCTACACCTTC.

The genes are TRBV6-1 and TRBJ2-5; tentative D call: TRBD1 (5 bases). Germline-derived CDR1 and CDR2 are MNHNS and SASEGT. The ends were cut back, 5 bases at V and 4 bases at J, with 11 bases in the middle. The CDR3 consists of 13 residues. The CDR3 nucleotides read TGTGCCAGCAGTACGCAGGGTTTAGAGACCCAGTACTTC. Translating it yields CASSTQGLETQYF.

V and J are TRBV6-1 and TRBJ1-2; D uncertain. Germline CDR1 MNHNS, CDR2 SASEGT. The length of the CDR3 is 14 residues. Trimming shortened V by 3 bases and J by 4 bases, and 12 bases separated the two germline ends. The CDR3 coding sequence is TGTGCCAGCAGTGAGGGCCGGCCTTCCTATGGCTACACCTTC. The encoded protein is CASSEGRPSYGYTF.

This clone was seen once. The chain combines TRBV6-1 with TRBJ1-1; D may be TRBD1 (6 bases). Germline values: CDR1 MNHNS, CDR2 SASEGT. The CDR3 is 14 amino acids. V gave up 6 bases and J gave up 0 bases, with 11 bases separating them. CDR3 DNA: TGTGCCAGCAGGTCGGACAGACTGAACACTGAAGCTTTCTTT. This translates into CASRSDRLNTEAFF.

J is TRBJ2-5 and V is TRBV28; 9 bases are a match to TRBD1. V shed 5 bases, J shed 5 bases, and the junction held 12 bases outside the gene matches. CDR3 length equals 16 residues. Germline loops: CDR1 MDHEN, CDR2 SYDVKM. The CDR3 DNA reads TGTGCCAGCAGTCCAACGGGACAGGGAATTAGGGAGACCCAGTACTTC. Its protein is CASSPTGQGIRETQYF.

This chain links TRBV5-6 with TRBJ2-7; tentatively, D is TRBD1 (6 bases). CDR1 and CDR2 from the germline V gene are SGHDT and YYEEEE. This CDR3 is built from 15 residues. The V and J ends lost 1 base and 2 bases respectively, with 13 bases between them. CDR3 coding DNA: TGTGCCAGCAGCTTGAGTATAGGGGGTACCTACGAGCAGTACTTC. This codes for CASSLSIGGTYEQYF.

Written as DNA, the CDR3 is TGCGCCAGCAGTGTACAGCCTATTATGAACACTGAAGCTTTCTTT. Its protein is CASSVQPIMNTEAFF. The chain carries TRBV10-2 and TRBJ1-1; D unclear. Germline assignment: CDR1 WSHSY and CDR2 SAAADI. The CDR3 runs to 15 residues. The V end was cut by 4 bases, the J end by 0 bases, with 12 bases between.

V and J are TRBV15 and TRBJ2-5, with 7 bases that match TRBD1. Germline V gene data show CDR1 as LNHNV and CDR2 as YYDKDF (reference sequence). Trimming removed 3 bases from V and 4 bases from J; junction bases left unmatched: 5. This CDR3 is 14 amino acids long. CDR3 DNA: TGTGCCACCAGCAGCCCATCAGGGGGAGAGACCCAGTACTTC. Translating it yields CATSSPSGGETQYF. Variable domain in full (rest from reference TRBV15 and TRBJ2-5): DAMVIQNPRYQVTQFGKPVTLSCSQTLNHNVMYWYQQKSSQAPKLLFHYYDKDFNNEADTPDNFQSRRPNTSFCFLDIRSPGLGDTAMYLCATSSPSGGETQYFGPGTRLLVL.

The rearrangement joins TRBV6-5 to TRBJ2-7; the match to TRBD2 covers 7 bases. This CDR3 spans 15 amino acids. J lost 3 bases, V lost 4 bases, and 9 bases had no gene match. Germline lookup yields CDR1 MNHEY and CDR2 SVGAGI. The CDR3 here is CASSSSGTTFYEQYF. Written as DNA, the CDR3 is TGTGCCAGCAGTTCTTCCGGGACTACTTTCTACGAGCAGTACTTC.